This T cell receptor beta chain emerged from a study of blood T cells in healthy people across ages. Findings and limits, study-wide: TCR beta diversity, measured per million T cells, fell in a roughly linear way with age.

The use of a sample-barcoded 5' primer and a J-beta primer mix characterized a second PCR of roughly 7 to 12 cycles. TCRdb reanalysed the 5' RACE reads using MiXCR and keeps one entry per CDR3 protein. The table has about 840,000 distinct CDR3 sequences, just under 30% seen once. This clonotype was found a few times. Its antigen is not known. These data were also reused for a study on T cells of mothers and their children. From that second work: Sequencing got over 8 million TCR beta CDR3 reads from each mother and several million from each child.

The specimen sequenced was blood. The receptor was isolated from a woman aged 40-49 years in good health.

The CDR3 is CASSLNRQVFF. The CDR3 nucleotides are TGTGCCAGCAGTTTAAACCGACAGGTGTTTTTT. V is TRBV28 and J is TRBJ1-4; D is perhaps TRBD1 (6 bases). The germline CDR1 and CDR2 sequences are MDHEN and SYDVKM. Deletions cut 2 bases from V and 15 bases from J, with 10 bases between. The CDR3 length is 11 residues.